This T cell receptor (beta chain) was captured by sequencing in a study of blood T cell repertoires in COVID-19. Study in general: Sample material is recorded as cDNA or gDNA derived from T cells, B-cell-depleted T cells, or PBMCs.

Germline-derived CDR1 and CDR2 are WSHSY and SAAADI. Trimming removed 4 bases at V and 6 bases at J, with 12 bases between. This CDR3 has 14 residues. Donors in Cohort 3 who had recovered were those with two negative PCRs, healthcare professional clearance, or resolution of their symptoms. As originally analysed: Reference gene primer amplification yielded estimated nucleated cell counts. Repertoires were generated with immunoSEQ multiplex PCR, while TCRdb's copy carries only in-frame clones and drops some. The V and J calls and clone size were taken over from that table, and D and trimming were inferred from the DNA. The sample includes fewer than 250,000 clones, roughly 87% of them seen just once.

What was sequenced was PBMCs or T cells enriched from blood (not recorded which). This clonotype was obtained from a man aged 25-45 years who had recovered from COVID-19. The chain combines TRBV10-2 with TRBJ1-4; D is unclear. The CDR3 spells CASSVRSGDEKLFF. DNA for the CDR3: TGCGCCAGCAGTGTTAGGAGTGGAGATGAAAAACTGTTTTTT.